Listed below are T cell receptor beta chains from one sample, sequenced in a study of early T cells in non-severe SARS-CoV-2 infection. One entry per CDR3 protein results from TCRdb running MiXCR on the 5' RACE reads. The sample shows roughly 30,000 distinct CDR3 sequences, approximately 4.2% of them seen only once. The material sequenced was whole blood. The receptors were gathered from an adult who was a healthcare worker with PCR-confirmed SARS-CoV-2 infection or an uninfected control (not recorded which). CDR3s include the opening cysteine and the closing phenylalanine or tryptophan. A D gene is named only where the DNA matches it firmly. Only some rows state a clone size, as once, few, many or a class for expanded clones.

d_gene | abundance | j_gene | v_gene | CDR3nt | CDR3aa
TRBD2 | many | TRBJ2-1 | TRBV28 | TGTGCCAGCAGTTTGGGCAGCGGGGGATTCAATGAGCAGTTCTTC | CASSLGSGGFNEQFF
TRBD1 | many | TRBJ2-5 | TRBV7-9 | TGTGCCAGCAGCCTGGACAGGGGGCTGGGGGAGACCCAGTACTTC | CASSLDRGLGETQYF
- | few | TRBJ2-5 | TRBV5-4 | TGTGCCAGCAGTACCCCGTACCAAGAGACCCAGTACTTC | CASSTPYQETQYF
- | many | TRBJ1-1 | TRBV12-5 | TGTGCTAGTGGTTTGGCGTTGACCCCGAATAGCTTCTTT | CASGLALTPNSFF
- | many | TRBJ1-2 | TRBV19 | TGTGCCAGTAGTACCCCGACAGCTGGCGGCTACACCTTC | CASSTPTAGGYTF
- | many | TRBJ1-3 | TRBV20-1 | TGCAGTGCTAGAGATCCGGACTCTGGAAACACCATATATTTT | CSARDPDSGNTIYF
- | many | TRBJ1-2 | TRBV7-2 | TGTGCCAGCAGCGGCGTCCGGCCCAACTATGGCTACACCTTC | CASSGVRPNYGYTF
TRBD1 | few | TRBJ2-2 | TRBV9 | TGTGCCAGCAGCGTAGCGGGACAGGGGGACGGGGAGCTGTTTTTT | CASSVAGQGDGELFF
- | many | TRBJ2-1 | TRBV28 | TGTGCCAGCAGTACTCTTGGATCCCCCAATGAGCAGTTCTTC | CASSTLGSPNEQFF
- | many | TRBJ1-1 | TRBV12-3/TRBV12-4 | TGTGCCAGCAGTTTTAGTGTCGGGTTGGAGAACACTGAAGCTTTCTTT | CASSFSVGLENTEAFF
TRBD2 | - | TRBJ2-3 | TRBV9 | TGTGCCAGCAGCACGACTAGCGGGGGGGCCCTGACAGATACGCAGTATTTT | CASSTTSGGALTDTQYF
- | many | TRBJ2-3 | TRBV20-1 | TGCAGTCACAGGAGCACAGATACGCAGTATTTT | CSHRSTDTQYF
- | - | TRBJ2-3 | TRBV6-4 | TGTGCCAGCAGTGAGATCGGCACAGATACGCAGTATTTT | CASSEIGTDTQYF
- | few | TRBJ1-1 | TRBV9 | TGTGCCAGCAGCCCCTGGGACAACCCGAACACTGAAGCTTTCTTT | CASSPWDNPNTEAFF
TRBD1 | few | TRBJ1-3 | TRBV30 | TGTGCCTGGGACAGGGATCCTGGAAACACCATATATTTT | CAWDRDPGNTIYF
- | many | TRBJ2-7 | TRBV3-1 | TGTGCCAGCAGCCAAAGGCGGGGCGCGAGCTCCTACGAGCAGTACTTC | CASSQRRGASSYEQYF
- | many | TRBJ2-7 | TRBV6-5 | TGTGCCAGCAGTTACTCAACCGCCTACGAGCAGTACTTC | CASSYSTAYEQYF
- | - | TRBJ2-7 | TRBV3-1 | TGTGCCAGCAGGGACACCCCCTCCTACGAGCAGTACTTC | CASRDTPSYEQYF
- | many | TRBJ2-1 | TRBV10-2 | TGCGCCAGCAGTGAAAGGGGGGGGGAGCAGTTCTTC | CASSERGGEQFF
TRBD2 | many | TRBJ2-7 | TRBV7-8 | TGTGCCAGCAGCTCCCAACCCGGGACTAGCCACGAGCAGTACTTC | CASSSQPGTSHEQYF
- | many | TRBJ2-1 | TRBV12-3/TRBV12-4 | TGTGCCAGCGCTAGTTTTGTAGGGGGCAATGAGCAGTTCTTC | CASASFVGGNEQFF
TRBD1 | medium-sized | TRBJ1-1 | TRBV11-2 | TGTGCCAGCAGCTCGGAGGGGGCAGGGACTGAAGCTTTCTTT | CASSSEGAGTEAFF
TRBD2 | many | TRBJ2-7 | TRBV6-2/TRBV6-3 | TGTGCCAGCAGTTACCCAACGACTAGCGGGAGCTCCTACGAGCAGTACTTC | CASSYPTTSGSSYEQYF
- | many | TRBJ2-1 | TRBV7-6 | TGTGCCAGCAGCCCTCCTGGGGGTAATGAGCAGTTCTTC | CASSPPGGNEQFF
TRBD1 | - | TRBJ2-7 | TRBV10-3 | TGTGCCATTGGGACAGAGGATACCTACGAGCAGTACTTC | CAIGTEDTYEQYF
- | many | TRBJ2-3 | TRBV6-2/TRBV6-3 | TGTGCCAGCAGCCGTACACCGGCGAAAGTGGATACGCAGTATTTT | CASSRTPAKVDTQYF
- | many | TRBJ1-5 | TRBV27 | TGTGCCAGCAGTCGTAAAGGCAGCACCAATCAGCCCCAGCATTTT | CASSRKGSTNQPQHF
- | many | TRBJ2-7 | TRBV20-1 | TGCAGTGCCTCGAACTCGAAGCAAGAGCAGTACTTC | CSASNSKQEQYF